The subject of this entry is one T cell receptor (beta chain). Its antigen remains unknown. Clones were sequenced by immunoSEQ multiplex PCR, and TCRdb holds only the in-frame ones, with some missing. Here the sample spans around 25,000 clones, around 85% being singletons. The data were taken from a study of T cells in narcolepsy. The CDR3 is 14 amino acids. V was pared by 0 bases and J by 4 bases, with 9 bases between. Germline loops: CDR1 PRHDT, CDR2 FYEKMQ (reference sequence). Whole-study findings and limits: Autoreactive clonotypes reportedly recurred in blood of same and different patients, not controls. In some patient and control memory CD4+ samples, autoreactive clones were absent.

The sequenced sample was CD45RA- memory CD4+ T cells from PBMCs. The chain recombines TRBV13 with TRBJ1-2; a weak D match, TRBD1 (6 bases). The sequence came from a human donor with narcolepsy. CDR3 protein: CASSLGQGSYGYTF. Written as DNA, the CDR3 is TGTGCCAGCAGCTTAGGACAGGGAAGCTATGGCTACACCTTC.